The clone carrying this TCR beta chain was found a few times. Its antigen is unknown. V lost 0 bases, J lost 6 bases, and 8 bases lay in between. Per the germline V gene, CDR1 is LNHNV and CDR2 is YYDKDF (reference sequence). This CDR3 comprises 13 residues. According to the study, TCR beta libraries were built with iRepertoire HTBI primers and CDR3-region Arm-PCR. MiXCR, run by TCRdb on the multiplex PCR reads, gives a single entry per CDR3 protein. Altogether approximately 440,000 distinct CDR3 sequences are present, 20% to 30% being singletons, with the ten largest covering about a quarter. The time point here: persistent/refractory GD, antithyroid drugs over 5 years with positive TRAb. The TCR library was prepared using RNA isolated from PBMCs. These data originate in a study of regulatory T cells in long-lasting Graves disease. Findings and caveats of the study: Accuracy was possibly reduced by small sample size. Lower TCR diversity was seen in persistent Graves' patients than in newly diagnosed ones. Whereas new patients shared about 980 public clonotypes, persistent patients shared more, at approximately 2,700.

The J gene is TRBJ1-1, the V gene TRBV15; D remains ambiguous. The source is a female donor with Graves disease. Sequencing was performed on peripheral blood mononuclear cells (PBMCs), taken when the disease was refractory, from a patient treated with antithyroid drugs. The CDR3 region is CATSRDVVSEAFF. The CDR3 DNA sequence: TGTGCCACCAGCAGAGATGTCGTATCTGAAGCTTTCTTT. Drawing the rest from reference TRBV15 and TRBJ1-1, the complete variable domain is DAMVIQNPRYQVTQFGKPVTLSCSQTLNHNVMYWYQQKSSQAPKLLFHYYDKDFNNEADTPDNFQSRRPNTSFCFLDIRSPGLGDTAMYLCATSRDVVSEAFFGQGTRLTVV.